The 14 T cell receptor beta chains below were found in one sample sequenced in a study of vaccination effects on CD4 cells after COVID-19. With the ViraFEST assay, the study expanded antigen-specific CD4+ T cells using viral peptide pools, then sequenced them. The culture ran for roughly ten days before CD4+ T cells were isolated. A PCR test confirmed that the person had SARS-CoV-2 infection between March and December 2020. Their antigen targets remain unknown. Sequenced by immunoSEQ multiplex PCR; TCRdb stores in-frame clones only, minus some. The table includes about 26,000 clones, around three quarters detected once. Sequencing used CD4+ T cells from PBMCs cultured with HCoV-NL63 spike peptides, obtained before COVID-19 vaccination. Receptors originate from a human donor who had a prior SARS-CoV-2 infection.

The chain links TRBV9 to TRBJ1-1; TRBD1 aligns across 7 bases. After removal of 3 bases from V and 0 bases from J, the junction contained 8 bases not matched to a gene. The germline gives CDR1 SGDLS, CDR2 YYNGEE. The CDR3 has 16 residues. CDR3 loop: CASSATETGLNTEAFF. CDR3 nucleotide sequence: TGTGCCAGCAGCGCCACCGAGACAGGGCTGAACACTGAAGCTTTCTTT.

J is TRBJ2-5 and V is TRBV15; no definite D call. Germline-derived CDR1 and CDR2 are LNHNV and YYDKDF (reference sequence). There are 15 residues in the CDR3. Between the trimmed V and J ends, which lost 1 base and 2 bases, there was a span of 11 bases. In nucleotides, the CDR3 is TGTGCCACCAGCAGAGCCCCAGACAAACAAGAGACCCAGTACTTC. Translated: CATSRAPDKQETQYF.

This clone showed up just once. The chain is built from TRBV18 and TRBJ2-7, with 7 bases fitting TRBD1. V dropped 6 bases and J dropped 1; count of bases not matched to a gene: 3. The germline gives CDR1 KGHSH, CDR2 LQKENI. The CDR3 loop spans 13 amino acids. CDR3 sequence: CASSDRVSYEQYF. The CDR3 DNA reads TGTGCCAGCTCCGACAGGGTGTCCTACGAGCAGTACTTC.

This clone was detected only a few times. The chain links TRBV21-1 to TRBJ2-7; no DNA check was done on the table's D call, TRBD1. TRBV21-1 is flagged as a pseudogene. The CDR3 spans 13 residues. The CDR3 loop reads CASSKVAGDEQYF. The CDR3 coding sequence is TGTGCCAGCAGCAAAGTGGCAGGGGACGAGCAGTACTTC.

The chain carries TRBV3-1 (or the pseudogene TRBV3-2) and TRBJ2-7; D is undetermined. CDR3 length equals 8 residues. V was pared by 8 bases and J by 9 bases, with 5 bases between. Germline V gives CDR1 LGHDT, CDR2 YNNKEL (reference sequence). CDR3 sequence (DNA): TGTGCCAGCGCGAGGCAGTACTTC. This codes for CASARQYF.

This clone was counted a single time. V usage is TRBV18 and J usage is TRBJ2-1, with 11 bases aligning to TRBD2. V shed 2 bases and J 6 bases; nucleotides not matched to a gene: 3. The germline V gene encodes CDR1 KGHSH and CDR2 LQKENI. The CDR3 sequence is 15 residues long. As DNA, the CDR3 is TGTGCCAGCTCACCATATAGCGGGGGGGCCAATGAGCAGTTCTTC. Translation: CASSPYSGGANEQFF.

This clone is a singleton in its sample. The gene calls are TRBV13 and TRBJ2-6; unclear D gene. From germline, CDR1 is PRHDT and CDR2 FYEKMQ (reference sequence). V was shortened by 5 bases and J by 7 bases, with 9 bases between the two germline ends. The CDR3 spans 13 residues. CDR3 DNA: TGTGCCAGCAGCCCTAGTCGCGCCAACGTCCTGACTTTC. This sequence encodes CASSPSRANVLTF.

The chain couples TRBV7-6 to TRBJ1-3; D is possibly TRBD1 (6 bases). Germline V gene lookup returns CDR1 SGHVS and CDR2 FNYEAQ. This CDR3 contains 15 residues. V was trimmed by 2 bases and J by 1 base, leaving 9 bases between them. As DNA, the CDR3 is TGTGCCAGCAGCTTAATCAGGGGTTCTGGAAACACCATATATTTT. This encodes CASSLIRGSGNTIYF.

The CDR3 is CASSLDRAGELFF. The CDR3 nucleotides read TGTGCCAGCAGCTTAGATAGGGCTGGGGAACTGTTTTTT. The V and J genes are TRBV11-2 and TRBJ1-4; D uncertain. Germline loops: CDR1 SGHAT, CDR2 FQNNGV. CDR3 length: 13 residues. With 0 bases removed from V and 12 bases from J, the gap between germline ends came to 11 bases.

The rearrangement uses TRBV3-1 (or the pseudogene TRBV3-2) and TRBJ1-6; the D is unclear. CDR1 is LGHDT, CDR2 YNNKEL, per germline (reference sequence). CDR3 length: 15 residues. Trimming pared 3 bases from V and 0 bases from J, leaving 6 bases between. The CDR3 reads CASSQGSSYNSPLHF. DNA of the CDR3: TGTGCCAGCAGCCAGGGCAGCTCCTATAATTCACCCCTCCACTTT.

The V call is TRBV11-2, the J call TRBJ1-6; no firm D call. The germline gives CDR1 SGHAT, CDR2 FQNNGV. V was pared by 2 bases and J by 4 bases, with 15 bases between. CDR3 length: 17 residues. Here the CDR3 DNA reads TGTGCCAGCAGCTTAATTGTGGGGAGATCTTATAATTCACCCCTCCACTTT. Amino acid sequence: CASSLIVGRSYNSPLHF.

This chain uses TRBV5-6 with TRBJ1-2; 9 bases fit TRBD1. The ends lost 2 bases at V and 5 bases at J; junction bases unmatched: 4. The CDR3 sequence is 14 residues long. Germline V gives CDR1 SGHDT, CDR2 YYEEEE. The CDR3, as DNA: TGTGCCAGCAGCTTTAGGGACAGGGAGTATGGCTACACCTTC. Residues: CASSFRDREYGYTF.

V and J are TRBV9 and TRBJ2-5, with 12 bases lining up with TRBD2. This CDR3 has 17 residues. CDR1 and CDR2 from the germline V gene are SGDLS and YYNGEE. V trimming: 0 bases; J trimming: 3 bases; junction bases outside the gene matches: 6. The CDR3, as DNA: TGTGCCAGCAGCGTAGAACCCGGACTAGCGGGGAAAGAGACCCAGTACTTC. Its protein product is CASSVEPGLAGKETQYF.

This chain links TRBV24-1 with TRBJ2-1; D uncertain. The CDR3 consists of 13 residues. CDR1 KGHDR and CDR2 SFDVKD come from the germline V gene. Trimming shortened V by 5 bases and J by 8 bases, and 12 bases separated the two germline ends. CDR3 bases: TGTGCCACCAGTGGCTTTAGAAACGATGAGCAGTTCTTC. The encoded protein is CATSGFRNDEQFF.